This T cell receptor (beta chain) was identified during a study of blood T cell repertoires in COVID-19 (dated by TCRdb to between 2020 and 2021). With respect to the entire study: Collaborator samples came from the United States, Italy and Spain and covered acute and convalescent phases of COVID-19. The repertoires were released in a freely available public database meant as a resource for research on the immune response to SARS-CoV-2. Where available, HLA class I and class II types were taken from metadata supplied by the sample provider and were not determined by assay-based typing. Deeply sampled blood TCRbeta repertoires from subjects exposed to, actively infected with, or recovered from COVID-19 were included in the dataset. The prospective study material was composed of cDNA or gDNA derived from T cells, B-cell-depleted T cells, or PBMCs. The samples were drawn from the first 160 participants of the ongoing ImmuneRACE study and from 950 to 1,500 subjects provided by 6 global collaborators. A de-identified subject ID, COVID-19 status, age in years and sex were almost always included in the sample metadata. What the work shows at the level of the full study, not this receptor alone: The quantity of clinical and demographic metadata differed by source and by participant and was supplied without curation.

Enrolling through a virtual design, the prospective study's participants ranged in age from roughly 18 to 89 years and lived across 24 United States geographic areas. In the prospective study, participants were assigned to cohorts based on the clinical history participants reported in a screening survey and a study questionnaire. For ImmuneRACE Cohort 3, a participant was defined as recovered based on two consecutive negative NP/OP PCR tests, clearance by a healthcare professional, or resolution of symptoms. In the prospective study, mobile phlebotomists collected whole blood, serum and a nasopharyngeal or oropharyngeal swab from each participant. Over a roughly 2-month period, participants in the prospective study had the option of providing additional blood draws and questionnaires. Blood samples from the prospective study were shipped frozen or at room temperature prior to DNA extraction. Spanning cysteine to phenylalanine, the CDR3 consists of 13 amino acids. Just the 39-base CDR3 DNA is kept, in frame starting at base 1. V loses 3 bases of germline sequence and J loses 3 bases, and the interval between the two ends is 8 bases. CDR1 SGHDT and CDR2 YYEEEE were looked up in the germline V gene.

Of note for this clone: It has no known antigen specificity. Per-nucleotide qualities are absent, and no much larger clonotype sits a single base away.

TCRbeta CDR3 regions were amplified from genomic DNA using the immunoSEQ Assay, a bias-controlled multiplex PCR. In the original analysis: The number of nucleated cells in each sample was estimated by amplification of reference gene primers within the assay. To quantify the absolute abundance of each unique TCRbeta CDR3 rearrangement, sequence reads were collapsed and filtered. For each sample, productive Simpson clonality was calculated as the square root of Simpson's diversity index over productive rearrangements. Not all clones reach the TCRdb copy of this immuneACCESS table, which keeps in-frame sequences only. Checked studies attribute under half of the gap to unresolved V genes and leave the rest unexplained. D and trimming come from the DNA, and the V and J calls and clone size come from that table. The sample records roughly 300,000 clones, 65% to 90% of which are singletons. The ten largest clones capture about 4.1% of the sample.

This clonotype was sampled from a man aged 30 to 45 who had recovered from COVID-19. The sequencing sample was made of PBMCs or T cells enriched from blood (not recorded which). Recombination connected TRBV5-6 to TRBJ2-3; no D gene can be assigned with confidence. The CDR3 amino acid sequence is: CASSSAGTDTQYF. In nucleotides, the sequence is TGTGCCAGCAGCTCAGCAGGAACAGATACGCAGTATTTT.